This note documents a single T cell receptor (beta chain) sequence. This clonotype was counted between two and nine times. Its recognized antigen is unknown. Nothing much larger sits one base from this clone, and base qualities are not available. This record belongs to a study of type 1 regulatory T cells (dated by TCRdb to 2020 to 2023). With regard to the full study: The study characterized an in vitro protocol that generated a Tr1-enriched, alloantigen-specific CD4 T cell product named T-allo10. T-allo10 was under clinical evaluation in patients with hematological malignancies receiving allogeneic hematopoietic stem cell transplantation.

TCRdb lists the instrument as Illumina MiSeq. In-frame beta chains were kept once TCRdb had trimmed the public reads at Q25 with fastp and called clones with MiXCR. When rows share a CDR3 protein, they turn into one entry using the most common DNA and genes. In this sample the table shows some 90,000 distinct CDR3 sequences, roughly 31% of which occur a single time. The ten largest clones represent 2.2% of the sample. From the cysteine through the phenylalanine, the CDR3 covers 15 amino acids. CDR3 DNA is the only sequence kept; it has 45 bases, read in frame from the first base. According to the germline V gene, CDR1 reads MDHEN and CDR2 reads SYDVKM. V loses 1 base of germline sequence and J loses 8 bases, and the interval between the two ends is 15 bases.

The TCR sequence derives from a human donor in good health. The sample comprised CD4+ T cells, either the whole sample or a sorted fraction (not recorded which). Recombination joined TRBV28 with TRBJ1-5, with the identity of the D gene unclear. CDR3 protein: CASSLYAGPEEPQHF. The bases read TGTGCCAGCAGTTTATATGCCGGGCCTGAGGAGCCCCAGCATTTT.